The present T cell receptor beta chain was sequenced within a study of blood T cell repertoires in COVID-19. In the authors' workflow: Reference gene primer amplification in the assay estimated nucleated cell counts. Sequencing was performed with immunoSEQ multiplex PCR; in TCRdb, only in-frame clones are kept and a portion is missing. V and J calls and clone size are those listed in that table; D and trimming were worked out from the DNA. This sample has some 250,000 clones; approximately 90% occur once, and the top ten carry roughly 10%. Participant-reported clinical history was the basis for cohort assignment. In Cohort 3, a recovered donor had either two negative PCRs, clearance, or symptom resolution. J gave up 3 bases and V 4 bases, and 8 bases lay outside the gene matches. The CDR3 is 15 amino acids. Germline CDR1 and CDR2: LGHDT and YNNKEL (reference sequence). This clone occurred a few times.

This sequence was found in a man aged 40-49 years who had recovered from COVID-19. The V call is TRBV3-1 (or the pseudogene TRBV3-2), the J call TRBJ1-1; TRBD1 agrees at 7 bases. Sequenced sample: PBMCs or T cells enriched from blood (not recorded which). The CDR3 DNA reads TGTGCCAGCAGCCCTATCAGGGGGGCTGACACTGAAGCTTTCTTT. Its translation is CASSPIRGADTEAFF.